These 27 T cell receptor beta chains share one sample of origin, sequenced in a study of blood T cells in healthy people across ages (dated by TCRdb to between 2015 and 2017). Library preparation used 5' RACE. Sequenced using an Illumina HiSeq 2500. The second PCR ran for roughly 7 to 12 cycles and used a J-beta primer mix along with a sample-barcoded 5' primer. Starting from the raw public reads, TCRdb applied fastp trimming at Q25, assembled clones with MiXCR and retained in-frame beta chains. CDR3 protein duplicates are merged, each entry listing the most common genes and DNA. Across this sample there are roughly 1.7 million distinct CDR3 sequences, with almost 35% seen only once. About 11% of the sample comes from the top ten. Sequencing was carried out using blood. Source of these receptors: a woman in her thirties in good health.

The chain has TRBV12-3 or TRBV12-4 and TRBJ2-6; 7 bases agree with TRBD1. After removal of 7 bases from V and 2 bases from J, the junction contained 14 bases not matched to a gene. The CDR3 covers 18 residues. The CDR3 bases are TGTGCCAGCAATGTGGGGCAGGGGGAAAATGCTGGGGCCAACGTCCTGACTTTC. Translation: CASNVGQGENAGANVLTF.

Points on this clonotype: A much larger clone lies one base from this, so it may be a read error. The rearrangement uses TRBV7-2 and TRBJ2-1; a weak D match, TRBD1 (6 bases). The J call may be incorrect, as the DNA end agrees better with TRBJ2-7. The length of the CDR3 is 15 residues. Germline V gene lookup returns CDR1 SGHTA and CDR2 FQGNSA. The CDR3: CASSFDRLSYNEQYF. CDR3 sequence (DNA): TGTGCCAGCAGCTTCGACAGGCTCTCCTACAATGAGCAGTACTTC.

This chain joins TRBV28 and TRBJ2-2; 9 positions agree with TRBD2. The germline V gene has CDR1 MDHEN and CDR2 SYDVKM. The CDR3 spans 15 residues. J was trimmed by 6 bases and V by 8 bases; bases with no gene match: 10. The CDR3 reads CASSAGGIGAGELFF. For the CDR3, the DNA is TGTGCCAGCTCAGCGGGAGGTATTGGGGCCGGGGAGCTGTTTTTT.

This clonotype has more than one count but fewer than ten. The rearrangement uses TRBV10-2 and TRBJ1-2; a possible D gene is TRBD1 (5 bases). This CDR3 region has 15 residues. Germline V gives CDR1 WSHSY, CDR2 SAAADI. Trimming took 4 bases from V and 4 from J, leaving 16 bases between them. The CDR3: CASSGLAHGGYGYTF. CDR3 nucleotide sequence: TGCGCCAGCAGTGGACTGGCCCACGGGGGCTATGGCTACACCTTC.

This chain joins TRBV9 and TRBJ2-7, with 9 bases lining up with TRBD1. Germline CDR1 SGDLS, CDR2 YYNGEE. The CDR3 is made up of 17 amino acids. J gave up 5 bases and V 4 bases, and 16 bases lay outside the gene matches. The CDR3 loop reads CASSPSTTGGGGDEQYF. The CDR3 DNA reads as TGTGCCAGCAGCCCAAGTACCACAGGGGGCGGTGGGGACGAGCAGTACTTC.

The rearrangement uses TRBV20-1 and TRBJ1-2; 7 bases are shared with TRBD1. The CDR3 extends over 13 amino acids. Losses at the gene ends were 1 base for V and 3 bases for J; bases not matched to a gene: 2. CDR1 DFQATT and CDR2 SNEGSKA come from the germline V gene (reference sequence). This CDR3 is CSARVQGYYGYTF. The CDR3 DNA is TGCAGTGCTAGAGTACAGGGGTACTATGGCTACACCTTC.

In its sample, this clonotype was seen a few times. The chain joins TRBV4-1 to TRBJ2-1; no definite D call. The CDR3 has 15 residues. CDR1 and CDR2 from the germline V gene are MGHRA and YSYEKL. V was pared by 0 bases and J by 9 bases, with 15 bases between. This CDR3 reads CASSQDRNSFSEQFF. In DNA, the CDR3 is TGCGCCAGCAGCCAAGATCGCAATAGCTTCAGTGAGCAGTTCTTC.

This chain joins TRBV10-1 and TRBJ1-1; D uncertain. Looked up from germline, CDR1 is WNHNN and CDR2 is SYGVQD (reference sequence). V lost 6 bases and J 1 base, leaving 9 bases between the germline ends. The CDR3 contains 13 residues. CDR3 sequence (DNA): TGCGCCAGCAGCGCCCAGCCGAACACTGAAGCTTTCTTT. Protein: CASSAQPNTEAFF.

At least ten counts were recorded for this clonotype. V gene TRBV12-3 or TRBV12-4 combines with J gene TRBJ2-3, with 9 bases fitting TRBD2. Trimming took 3 bases from V and 3 from J; bases not matched to a gene: 4. CDR3 length equals 15 residues. This CDR3 is CASSLARGGTDTQYF. The CDR3 DNA is TGTGCCAGCAGTTTGGCGCGGGGGGGAACAGATACGCAGTATTTT.

This clonotype turned up a few times. One junction end disagrees with the germline gene, perhaps due to a read error. This chain joins TRBV29-1 and TRBJ1-2; D remains unclear. This CDR3 is 11 amino acids long. Germline CDR1 is SQVTM and CDR2 is ANQGSEA. The CDR3 sequence is CIALMNYGYTF. CDR3 bases: TGTATTGCGTTGATGAACTATGGCTACACCTTC. Combining the CDR3 with reference TRBV29-1 and TRBJ1-2 gives the whole variable domain SAVISQKPSRDICQRGTSLTIQCQVDSQVTMMFWYRQQPGQSLTLIATANQGSEATYESGFVIDKFPISRPNLTFSTLTVSNMSPEDSSIYLCIALMNYGYTFGSGTRLTVV.

The V and J genes are TRBV7-8 and TRBJ2-1; 9 nucleotides match TRBD1. The CDR3 has 14 amino acids. CDR1 SGHVS and CDR2 FQNEAQ come from the germline V gene. V lost 6 bases to trimming and J lost 10 bases; unmatched junction nucleotides: 10. For the CDR3, the DNA is TGTGCCAGCAGTAGTGACAGGGGGGTAGTCGAGCAGTTCTTC. Residues: CASSSDRGVVEQFF. The whole variable domain, filled in from reference TRBV7-8 and TRBJ2-1, reads GAGVSQSPRYKVAKRGQDVALRCDPISGHVSLFWYQQALGQGPEFLTYFQNEAQLDKSGLPSDRFFAERPEGSVSTLKIQRTQQEDSAVYLCASSSDRGVVEQFFGPGTRLTVL.

This clonotype was seen repeatedly, ten times or more. This chain uses TRBV12-5 with TRBJ2-1; tentatively, D is TRBD2 (5 bases). Germline V gives CDR1 LGHNT, CDR2 FRNRAP. This CDR3 has 13 residues. V lost 6 bases, J lost 4 bases, and 10 bases lay in between. CDR3 amino acids: CASGLALYNEQFF. The CDR3 DNA is TGTGCTAGTGGGTTAGCGTTATACAATGAGCAGTTCTTC.

In its sample, this clonotype was seen a few times. The chain recombines TRBV27 with TRBJ1-2; a weak D match, TRBD1 (5 bases). The CDR3 spans 15 residues. Trimming cost V 3 bases and J 2 bases, with 13 bases left between them. The germline gives CDR1 MNHEY, CDR2 SMNVEV (reference sequence). The CDR3 coding sequence is TGTGCCAGCAGTTTGGGGGGGACCCCAAACTATGGCTACACCTTC. Translating gives CASSLGGTPNYGYTF.

This clonotype was recorded a few times. The genes are TRBV29-1 and TRBJ1-5, with unresolved D. The CDR3 spans 13 residues. CDR1 and CDR2 (germline): SQVTM, ANQGSEA. The V end lost 6 bases, the J end lost 0 bases, and 9 bases lay between the germline ends. The DNA of the CDR3 is TGCAGCGTCTTATGGGCTAGCAATCAGCCCCAGCATTTT. This encodes CSVLWASNQPQHF.

The table lists this clonotype with many counts. A read error may produce the germline difference seen at one junction end. The chain recombines TRBV12-3 or TRBV12-4 with TRBJ1-1, with D hard to call. The CDR3 contains 13 residues. The CDR3 loop is CASSLDVNTEAFF. The CDR3 region has the DNA TGTGCCAGCAGCTTAGATGTGAACACTGAAGCTTTCTTT.

The chain employs TRBV4-2 and TRBJ2-1; 8 bases match TRBD2. From germline, CDR1 is LGHNA and CDR2 YNFKEQ. The CDR3 loop spans 16 amino acids. The V and J ends lost 0 bases and 7 bases, in that order; junction bases with no gene match: 8. For the CDR3, the DNA is TGTGCCAGCAGCCAAGATAGCCAGCGGGAGTTGAATGAGCAGTTCTTC. Its translation is CASSQDSQRELNEQFF.

V is TRBV20-1 and J is TRBJ2-2; D is uncertain. CDR3 length equals 14 residues. The V end lost 6 bases, the J end lost 3 bases, and 14 bases lay between the germline ends. CDR1 and CDR2 (germline): DFQATT, SNEGSKA (reference sequence). The CDR3, as DNA: TGCAGTGCCCCCACCGAGTTCTACACCGGGGAGCTGTTTTTT. Amino acids: CSAPTEFYTGELFF.

The gene calls are TRBV20-1 and TRBJ2-7; TRBD2 agrees at 8 bases. The V gene's germline CDR1 is DFQATT and CDR2 SNEGSKA (reference sequence). CDR3 length equals 16 residues. J was trimmed by 0 bases and V by 0 bases; bases with no gene match: 7. The CDR3 region is CSARDVARGGSYEQYF. Here the CDR3 DNA reads TGCAGTGCTAGAGATGTCGCCCGGGGGGGCTCCTACGAGCAGTACTTC.

This clonotype was seen more than once but under ten times. The chain carries TRBV15 and TRBJ2-1, with D perhaps TRBD2 (8 bases). From germline, CDR1 is LNHNV and CDR2 YYDKDF (reference sequence). V lost 1 base to trimming and J lost 7 bases, with 17 bases between them. The CDR3 length is 16 residues. CDR3 residues: CATSRGREGALNEQFF. The DNA for the CDR3 is TGTGCCACCAGCAGAGGCCGGGAGGGGGCTTTGAATGAGCAGTTCTTC.

This clonotype has only a few counts. J is TRBJ1-2 and V is TRBV3-1, with 11 bases fitting TRBD1. The CDR3 is made up of 15 amino acids. J was trimmed by 1 base and V by 5 bases; bases with no gene match: 3. CDR1 is LGHDT, CDR2 YNNKEL, per germline (reference sequence). The chain's CDR3 is CASSTGTGGNYGYTF. CDR3 DNA sequence: TGTGCCAGCAGCACCGGGACAGGGGGTAACTATGGCTACACCTTC.

The chain combines TRBV7-9 with TRBJ1-1, with TRBD1 as a possible D gene (6 bases). Germline V lookup: CDR1 SEHNR, CDR2 FQNEAQ (reference sequence). V was trimmed by 5 bases and J by 3 bases, leaving 10 bases between them. The CDR3 runs 13 residues. The DNA of the CDR3 is TGTGCCAGCAGCGGGCGACAGGACACTGAAGCTTTCTTT. Amino acid sequence: CASSGRQDTEAFF. Full variable domain (outside the CDR3, taken from reference TRBV7-9 and TRBJ1-1): DTGVSQNPRHKITKRGQNVTFRCDPISEHNRLYWYRQTLGQGPEFLTYFQNEAQLEKSRLLSDRFSAERPKGSFSTLEIQRTEQGDSAMYLCASSGRQDTEAFFGQGTRLTVV.

This clonotype was observed once. This chain links TRBV6-4 with TRBJ2-1, with D possibly being TRBD2 (6 bases). This CDR3 has 16 amino acids. The germline gives CDR1 MRHNA, CDR2 SNTAGT. V was trimmed by 0 bases and J by 2 bases, leaving 11 bases between them. CDR3 sequence: CASSDSGGGPYNEQFF. The CDR3 nucleotides are TGTGCCAGCAGTGACTCAGGCGGAGGGCCCTACAATGAGCAGTTCTTC.

V gene TRBV18 combines with J gene TRBJ2-1, with TRBD1 matching 9 bases. Losses at the gene ends were 6 bases for V and 3 bases for J; bases not matched to a gene: 6. The CDR3 consists of 15 residues. Germline CDR1 reads KGHSH; CDR2 reads LQKENI. The CDR3 protein is CASSADRGYYNEQFF. CDR3 nucleotide sequence: TGTGCCAGCTCCGCCGACAGGGGGTACTACAATGAGCAGTTCTTC.

CDR3 nucleotide sequence: TGTGCCAGCAGCCCAGGCTCGTCCGGGACTACCAGCACAGATACGCAGTATTTT. Translation: CASSPGSSGTTSTDTQYF. V usage is TRBV7-9 and J usage is TRBJ2-3, with 7 bases aligning to TRBD2. The CDR3 totals 18 residues. Germline values: CDR1 SEHNR, CDR2 FQNEAQ (reference sequence). With 5 bases clipped from V and 0 bases from J, the junction kept 14 bases outside the gene matches.

The chain uses TRBV12-5 and TRBJ2-1; possibly TRBD1 or TRBD2 for D (5 bases each). The CDR3 extends over 17 amino acids. Germline lookup yields CDR1 LGHNT and CDR2 FRNRAP. V was clipped by 1 base and J by 5 bases, with 18 bases between them. CDR3 nucleotides: TGTGCTAGTGGTTTGGGGGCCCTAGCCGACAGAAACAATGAGCAGTTCTTC. It yields the protein CASGLGALADRNNEQFF.

This clonotype was counted many times. This chain uses TRBV2 with TRBJ2-1, with D possibly being TRBD1 or TRBD2 (5 bases each). V dropped 2 bases and J dropped 10 bases, with 6 bases sitting between them. The CDR3 is 11 residues long. CDR1 is SNHLY and CDR2 is FYNNEI in the germline V gene. DNA of the CDR3: TGTGCCAGCAGTGAATGGGGGGAGCAGTTCTTC. Protein sequence: CASSEWGEQFF.

The chain has TRBV9 and TRBJ2-1; D call uncertain. Between the trimmed V and J ends, which lost 0 bases and 11 bases, there was a span of 9 bases. Germline CDR1 reads SGDLS; CDR2 reads YYNGEE. The CDR3 sequence is 12 residues long. CDR3 DNA: TGTGCCAGCAGCGTAGAGGGTGCCCAGCAGTTCTTC. Translated, it gives CASSVEGAQQFF.